A selection of T cell receptor beta chains follows, all from one sample in a study of graft-versus-host responses after intestinal transplantation. Clones were read by immunoSEQ multiplex PCR, and TCRdb kept only the in-frame ones, dropping some. The table shows over 8,500 clones, with about 95% occurring only once. The material sequenced was bone marrow, taken around 520 days after intestinal transplantation. The receptor set was obtained from a human patient who received an intestinal transplant, so some T cells may come from the graft donor. Both conserved end residues are trimmed from each CDR3. Each record gives: D gene, J gene, V gene, CDR3 protein. D genes are given only for firm matches.

>NA|TRBJ2-4|TRBV7-9
ASAGIAKNIQY
>TRBD1|TRBJ1-2|TRBV28
ASSGKDRANYGYT
>NA|TRBJ2-5|TRBV7-9
ASSLRGAMEETQY
>NA|TRBJ2-7|TRBV7-6
ASSPNQGPAYEQY
>NA|TRBJ1-5|TRBV5-5
ASSLTLVDGQPQH
>NA|TRBJ2-2|TRBV19
ASSISGSGELF
>NA|TRBJ2-1|TRBV19
ASSIAPLAERKTRF
>NA|TRBJ2-7|TRBV6-5
ASSEYGYEQY
>NA|TRBJ2-3|TRBV28
ASPLTYKNTQY
>NA|TRBJ2-7|TRBV5-4
ASSSRLGSSYEQY
>NA|TRBJ1-2|TRBV9
ASSVDKETGLRGGYT
>TRBD1|TRBJ1-5|TRBV6-5
ATGQGNQPQH
>NA|TRBJ1-5|TRBV19
ASMGDESNQPQH
>NA|TRBJ2-1|TRBV27
ASSLEAASYNEQF
>NA|TRBJ2-4|TRBV29-1
SVQGLGIQY
>NA|TRBJ1-5|TRBV18
ASSPRGGNQPQH
>TRBD2|TRBJ2-1|TRBV6-4
ASSDSSGSYNEQF
>NA|TRBJ2-2|TRBV28
ASSLVSRRELF
>TRBD2|TRBJ2-7|TRBV4-1
ASSQDRREWSYEQY
>TRBD1|TRBJ2-4|TRBV19
ATAHRGSAKNIQY
>TRBD1|TRBJ1-2|TRBV4-2
ASSLGLVDWGTGDRNGYT
>TRBD2|TRBJ2-1|TRBV4-1
ASSQDMGGGYNEQF
>TRBD2|TRBJ2-7|TRBV4-2
ASSKALAGRYYEQY
>NA|TRBJ1-1|TRBV28
ASTARPTGNTEAF
>NA|TRBJ2-7|TRBV11-3
ASSPRDRPYEQY
>NA|TRBJ2-7|TRBV4-3
ASSQRDSTYEQY
>TRBD2|TRBJ2-1|TRBV28
ASRLAGGEQF
>NA|TRBJ1-2|TRBV7-9
ASSLVTGWDTDYGYT
>NA|TRBJ2-5|TRBV7-3
ASSPGPQETQY
>NA|TRBJ2-2|TRBV7-3
ASSSPGLRRGELF
>NA|TRBJ1-2|TRBV28
ASSLAGNYGYT
>NA|TRBJ2-5|TRBV28
ASSLEGSGRETQY
>NA|TRBJ1-2|TRBV7-2
ASRPSGSYGYT
>NA|TRBJ1-1|TRBV4-1
ASSLLMTSNTEAF
>NA|TRBJ2-7|TRBV6-5
ASRGREQY
>NA|TRBJ2-5|TRBV28
ASSQYPGGEETQY
>TRBD2|TRBJ2-1|TRBV4-3
ASSQEPGLAGGPTYNEQF
>TRBD1|TRBJ2-5|TRBV18
ASSPSRTGRNLETQY
>NA|TRBJ2-6|TRBV27
ASSLRSSGANVLT
>NA|TRBJ2-3|TRBV4-1
ASSQALLGFTDTQY
>TRBD2|TRBJ2-7|TRBV4-1
ASSLSLAGGEQY
>TRBD1|TRBJ2-2|TRBV5-4
ASSSPGQATGELF
>TRBD2|TRBJ2-5|TRBV2
ASSEALSRAGGETQY
>NA|TRBJ2-2|TRBV5-8
ASSHRKGTGELF
>TRBD1|TRBJ2-2|TRBV5-1
ASSRGQGNTGELF
>NA|TRBJ2-2|TRBV9
ASSDENTGELF
>NA|TRBJ1-1|TRBV18
ASSPQGNTEAF
>NA|TRBJ1-2|TRBV6-1
ASSADRANYGYT